This T cell receptor (beta chain) is drawn from a study of T cell changes during pregnancy in multiple sclerosis. The method was immunoSEQ multiplex PCR; TCRdb's version includes in-frame clones alone and lacks a portion of them. This sample has around 81,000 clones, with roughly 92% found just once. Sequenced material: peripheral blood, taken after pregnancy. This clonotype was sampled from a female donor in good health, enrolled as a control in a pregnancy study.

CDR3 protein: CAISLDSSYNEQFF. The CDR3 coding sequence is TGTGCCATCAGTTTAGACTCCTCCTACAATGAGCAGTTCTTC. The chain uses TRBV10-3 and TRBJ2-1, with D hard to call. Per the germline V gene, CDR1 is ENHRY and CDR2 is SYGVKD. The CDR3 spans 14 residues. V was cut by 5 bases and J by 0 bases, with 8 bases left in between.